This is a list of T cell receptor beta chains from one sample in a study of cytomegalovirus exposure and HLA in healthy donors. Measured with immunoSEQ multiplex PCR; TCRdb has only the in-frame clones, and not every one. The repertoire holds some 270,000 clones, with roughly 80% as singletons. The sequencing sample was made of PBMCs. Every receptor here comes from a girl aged 2 to 10 in good health and CMV-seronegative. Each CDR3 is given with its conserved first and last residue. Each record gives: V gene, J gene, D gene, clone size, CDR3 length, CDR3 protein, CDR3 DNA. A D gene is named only where the DNA matches it firmly. Clone size is not always given. Where it is, it says once, few, many or a class for expanded clones.

>TRBV7-2|TRBJ1-3|-|-|13
CASSPTQGNTIYF
TGTGCCAGCAGCCCAACCCAGGGAAACACCATATATTTT
>TRBV27|TRBJ1-1|-|few|15
CASSLSQNLNTEAFF
TGTGCCAGCAGTTTATCTCAGAATTTAAACACTGAAGCTTTCTTT
>TRBV4-1|TRBJ2-7|TRBD2|-|18
CASSQGPTGLAGAYEQYF
TGCGCCAGCAGCCAAGGCCCAACCGGACTAGCGGGAGCCTACGAGCAGTACTTC
>TRBV2|TRBJ2-5|TRBD1|-|14
CASSSDRGLGTQYF
TGTGCCAGCAGTTCGGACAGGGGGCTAGGGACCCAGTACTTC
>TRBV15|TRBJ1-4|-|-|17
CATSRDVATATNEKLFF
TGTGCCACCAGCAGAGATGTGGCAACCGCAACTAATGAAAAACTGTTTTTT
>TRBV11-2|TRBJ2-7|TRBD2|few|16
CASSLIAGGPSYEQYF
TGTGCCAGCAGCTTAATAGCGGGAGGGCCCTCCTACGAGCAGTACTTC
>TRBV7-9|TRBJ1-1|TRBD1|-|16
CASTPAEGALNTEAFF
TGTGCCAGCACCCCGGCCGAGGGGGCCTTGAACACTGAAGCTTTCTTT
>TRBV7-9|TRBJ1-4|TRBD1|-|14
CASNRQGVVEKLFF
TGTGCCAGCAACCGACAGGGGGTCGTTGAAAAACTGTTTTTT
>TRBV13|TRBJ2-1|TRBD2|-|16
CASSLAGGRIRAEQFF
TGTGCCAGCAGCTTAGCGGGCGGGAGGATCCGCGCTGAGCAGTTCTTC
>TRBV7-9|TRBJ2-1|-|-|13
CANERGEKNEQFF
TGTGCCAACGAACGGGGTGAGAAGAATGAGCAGTTCTTC
>TRBV9|TRBJ2-7|TRBD1|-|15
CASSARDRGLYEQYF
TGTGCCAGCAGCGCCCGGGACAGGGGGCTCTACGAGCAGTACTTC
>TRBV14|TRBJ1-1|-|-|11
CASSQDTGDLF
TGTGCCAGCAGCCAAGATACGGGGGACTTATTT
>TRBV6-5|TRBJ1-5|TRBD1|-|15
CASSYSRDRDQPQHF
TGTGCCAGCAGTTACTCCCGGGACAGGGACCAGCCCCAGCATTTT
>TRBV14|TRBJ1-6|-|-|13
CASSLGGGSPLHF
TGTGCCAGCAGCCTCGGCGGCGGTTCACCCCTCCACTTT
>TRBV7-6|TRBJ2-3|TRBD1|-|17
CASSFPGQGTPRDTQYF
TGTGCCAGCAGCTTTCCCGGACAGGGGACTCCTCGGGATACGCAGTATTTT
>TRBV30|TRBJ2-7|TRBD1|-|16
CAWSVLKTGVFYEQYF
TGTGCCTGGAGTGTACTCAAGACAGGGGTGTTTTACGAGCAGTACTTC
>TRBV14|TRBJ1-6|-|few|12
CASSLRGTPLHF
TGTGCCAGCAGCCTACGGGGGACACCCCTCCACTTT
>TRBV11-2|TRBJ1-6|TRBD1|-|15
CASSSFDRADSPLHF
TGTGCCAGCAGCTCATTCGACAGGGCCGATTCACCCCTCCACTTT